This T cell receptor (beta chain) was obtained from a study of blood T cell repertoires in COVID-19. Libraries were prepared by immunoSEQ multiplex PCR; TCRdb keeps only in-frame clonotypes and omits some of them. This sample yields 100,000 to 150,000 clones, of which approximately 88% are seen a single time; about 2% belongs to the top ten. This clone was observed a few times. Germline loops: CDR1 SEHNR, CDR2 FQNEAQ (reference sequence). This CDR3 comprises 13 residues. Trimming cost V 5 bases and J 5 bases; bases outside gene matches: 3. This TCR was recovered from a man between 65 and 85 years old with active COVID-19. The J gene is TRBJ2-5, the V gene TRBV7-9, with 9 bases lining up with TRBD1. Sample: peripheral blood. As DNA, the CDR3 is TGTGCCAGCAGCCCGACAGGGGGGGAGACCCAGTACTTC. Its protein product is CASSPTGGETQYF. Filled out from reference TRBV7-9 and TRBJ2-5, the complete variable domain reads DTGVSQNPRHKITKRGQNVTFRCDPISEHNRLYWYRQTLGQGPEFLTYFQNEAQLEKSRLLSDRFSAERPKGSFSTLEIQRTEQGDSAMYLCASSPTGGETQYFGPGTRLLVL.